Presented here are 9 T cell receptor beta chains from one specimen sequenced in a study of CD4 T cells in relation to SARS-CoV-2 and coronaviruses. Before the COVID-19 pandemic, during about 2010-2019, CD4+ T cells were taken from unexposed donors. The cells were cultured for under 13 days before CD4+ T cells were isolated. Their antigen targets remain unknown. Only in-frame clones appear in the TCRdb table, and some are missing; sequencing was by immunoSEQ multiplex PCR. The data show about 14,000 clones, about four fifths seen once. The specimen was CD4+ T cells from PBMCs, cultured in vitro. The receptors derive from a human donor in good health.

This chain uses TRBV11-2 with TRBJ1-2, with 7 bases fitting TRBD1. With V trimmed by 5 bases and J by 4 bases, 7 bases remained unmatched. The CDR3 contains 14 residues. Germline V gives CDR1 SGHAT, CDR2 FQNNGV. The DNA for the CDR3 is TGTGCCAGCAGCCAGTCGACAGGGACCTATGGCTACACCTTC. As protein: CASSQSTGTYGYTF.

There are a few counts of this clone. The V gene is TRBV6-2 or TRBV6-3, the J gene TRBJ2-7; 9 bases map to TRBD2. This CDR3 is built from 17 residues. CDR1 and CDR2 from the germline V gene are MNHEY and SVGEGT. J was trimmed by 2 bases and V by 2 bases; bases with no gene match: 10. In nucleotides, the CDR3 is TGTGCCAGCAGTTACCCCCGTTCTCGGACTAGCGCCTACGAGCAGTACTTC. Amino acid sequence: CASSYPRSRTSAYEQYF.

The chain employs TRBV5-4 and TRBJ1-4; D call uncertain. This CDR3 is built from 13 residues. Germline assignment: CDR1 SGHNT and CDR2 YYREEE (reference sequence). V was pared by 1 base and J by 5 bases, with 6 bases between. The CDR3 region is CASSLLPNEKLFF. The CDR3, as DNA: TGTGCCAGCAGCTTGCTTCCAAATGAAAAACTGTTTTTT. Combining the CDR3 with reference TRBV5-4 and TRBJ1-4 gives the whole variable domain ETGVTQSPTHLIKTRGQQVTLRCSSQSGHNTVSWYQQALGQGPQFIFQYYREEENGRGNFPPRFSGLQFPNYSSELNVNALELDDSALYLCASSLLPNEKLFFGSGTQLSVL.

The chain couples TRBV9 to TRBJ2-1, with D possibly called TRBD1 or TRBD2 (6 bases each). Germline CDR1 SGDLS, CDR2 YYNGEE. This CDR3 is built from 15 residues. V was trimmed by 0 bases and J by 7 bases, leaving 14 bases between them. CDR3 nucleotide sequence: TGTGCCAGCAGCGTAGAGGGCTGGAGGGGGAATGAGCAGTTCTTC. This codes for CASSVEGWRGNEQFF.

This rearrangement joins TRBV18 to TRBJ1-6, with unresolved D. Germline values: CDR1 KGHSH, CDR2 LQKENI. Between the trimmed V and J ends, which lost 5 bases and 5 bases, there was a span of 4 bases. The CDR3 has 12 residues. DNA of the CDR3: TGTGCCAGCTCAACAAATAATTCACCCCTCCACTTT. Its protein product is CASSTNNSPLHF. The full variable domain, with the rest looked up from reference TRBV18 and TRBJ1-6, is NAGVMQNPRHLVRRRGQEARLRCSPMKGHSHVYWYRQLPEEGLKFMVYLQKENIIDESGMPKERFSAEFPKEGPSILRIQQVVRGDSAAYFCASSTNNSPLHFGNGTRLTVT.

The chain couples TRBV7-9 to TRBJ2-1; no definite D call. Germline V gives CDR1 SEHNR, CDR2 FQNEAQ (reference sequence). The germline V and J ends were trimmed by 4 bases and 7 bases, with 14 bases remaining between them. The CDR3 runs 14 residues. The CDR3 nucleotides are TGTGCCAGCAGCTCTCTGAAGGGTTGGAATGAGCAGTTCTTC. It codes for CASSSLKGWNEQFF.

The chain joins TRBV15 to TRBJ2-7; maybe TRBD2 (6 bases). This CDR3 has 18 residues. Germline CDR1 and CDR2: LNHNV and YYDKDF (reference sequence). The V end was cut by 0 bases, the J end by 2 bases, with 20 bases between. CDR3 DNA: TGTGCCACCAGCAGAGATTCGGTATGGAGGGAGGCTACCTACGAGCAGTACTTC. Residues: CATSRDSVWREATYEQYF.

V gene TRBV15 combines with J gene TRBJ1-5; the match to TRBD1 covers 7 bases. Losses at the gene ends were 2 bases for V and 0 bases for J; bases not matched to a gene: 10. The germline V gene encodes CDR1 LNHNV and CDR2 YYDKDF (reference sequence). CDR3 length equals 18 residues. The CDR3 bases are TGTGCCACCAGCAGACGCTTCCAGGGGGGGTATAGCAATCAGCCCCAGCATTTT. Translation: CATSRRFQGGYSNQPQHF.

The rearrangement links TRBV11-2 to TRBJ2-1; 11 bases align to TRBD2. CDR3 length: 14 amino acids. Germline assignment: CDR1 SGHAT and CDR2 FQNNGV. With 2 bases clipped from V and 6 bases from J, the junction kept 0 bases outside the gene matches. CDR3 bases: TGTGCCAGCAGCTTAACTAGCGGGGGCAATGAGCAGTTCTTC. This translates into CASSLTSGGNEQFF.